These 29 T cell receptor beta chains were all obtained from the same sample, sequenced in a study of blood T cell repertoires in COVID-19. Measured with immunoSEQ multiplex PCR; TCRdb has only the in-frame clones, and not every one. This table holds 150,000 or so clones, approximately 87% found once. Sequencing input: PBMCs or T cells enriched from blood (not recorded which). The receptors shown here come from a woman between 25 and 40 years old with acute COVID-19.

CDR3 region: CASQQGSGNTIYF. The CDR3 DNA reads TGCGCCAGTCAACAGGGTTCTGGAAACACCATATATTTT. The chain couples TRBV5-1 to TRBJ1-3; a weak D match, TRBD1 (6 bases). The CDR3 is made up of 13 amino acids. Germline lookup yields CDR1 SGHRS and CDR2 YFSETQ. The V end was cut by 8 bases, the J end by 1 base, with 10 bases between.

The chain joins TRBV29-1 to TRBJ2-5, with 7 bases aligning to TRBD1. With V trimmed by 6 bases and J by 5 bases, 12 bases remained unmatched. The CDR3 has 14 residues. Germline V CDR1 and CDR2: SQVTM, ANQGSEA. CDR3 amino acids: CSVVQGSELETQYF. The CDR3, as DNA: TGCAGCGTGGTACAGGGGTCGGAACTGGAGACCCAGTACTTC.

This clone is a singleton in its sample. The CDR3 region is CASKWGPYGYTF. For the CDR3, the DNA is TGTGCCAGCAAATGGGGGCCATATGGCTACACCTTC. The chain employs TRBV28 and TRBJ1-2; possible D gene TRBD1, 6 bases. CDR3 size: 12 residues. CDR1 is MDHEN, CDR2 SYDVKM, per germline. Trimming removed 7 bases at V and 5 bases at J, with 11 bases between.

V is TRBV19 and J is TRBJ2-1, with TRBD2 matching 14 bases. V lost 8 bases and J lost 2; bases outside the gene matches: 11. This CDR3 comprises 18 residues. Germline values: CDR1 LNHDA, CDR2 SQIVND (reference sequence). The CDR3 DNA reads as TGTGCCAGTGCCACAAATCCGGGACTAGCGGGGGCCTACAATGAGCAGTTCTTC. Residues: CASATNPGLAGAYNEQFF.

The rearrangement links TRBV7-2 to TRBJ1-6; TRBD1 is a possible D gene (5 bases). The CDR3 contains 17 residues. Between the trimmed V and J ends, which lost 6 bases and 0 bases, there was a span of 15 bases. Germline values: CDR1 SGHTA, CDR2 FQGNSA. DNA of the CDR3: TGTGCCAGCAGTCGGACTGGGGGGAGCTCCTATAATTCACCCCTCCACTTT. Translating gives CASSRTGGSSYNSPLHF.

The chain links TRBV19 to TRBJ1-1; 7 bases line up with TRBD1. The ends lost 0 bases at V and 5 bases at J; junction bases unmatched: 9. The germline gives CDR1 LNHDA, CDR2 SQIVND (reference sequence). The CDR3 spans 16 residues. CDR3 sequence (DNA): TGTGCCAGTAGTATAGATAGAGAGGGGGCTTTAACTGAAGCTTTCTTT. It encodes CASSIDREGALTEAFF.

CDR3 bases: TGTGCCAGCAGCGGTGCCGGGACAGGGCTTAACTATGGCTACACCTTC. Translated, it gives CASSGAGTGLNYGYTF. The rearrangement uses TRBV9 and TRBJ1-2; TRBD1 agrees at 9 bases. There are 16 residues in the CDR3. The V and J ends lost 3 bases and 1 base, in that order; junction bases with no gene match: 7. Germline CDR1 SGDLS, CDR2 YYNGEE.

This sequence joins TRBV6-2 or TRBV6-3 and TRBJ1-5, with D maybe TRBD1 (6 bases). This CDR3 is built from 16 residues. The V end was cut by 0 bases, the J end by 2 bases, with 11 bases between. The germline CDR1 and CDR2 sequences are MNHEY and SVGEGT. This chain's CDR3 is CASSYSEAGGNQPQHF. CDR3 in DNA: TGTGCCAGCAGTTACTCGGAGGCAGGGGGCAATCAGCCCCAGCATTTT.

A note on this clone: The same CDR3 arises from other DNA sequences in this sample as well. The DNA for the CDR3 is TGCAGCGTTGTACTGAGCTCTGGAAACACCATATATTTT. This codes for CSVVLSSGNTIYF. The chain is built from TRBV29-1 and TRBJ1-3; D is ambiguous. Germline V CDR1 and CDR2: SQVTM, ANQGSEA. The CDR3 spans 13 residues. Trimming shortened V by 4 bases and J by 0 bases, and 7 bases separated the two germline ends.

The rearrangement links TRBV19 to TRBJ2-5; 8 bases are a match to TRBD2. Germline trimming cut 3 bases from V and 5 bases from J; bases unmatched to any gene: 8. The CDR3 is 15 residues long. The germline gives CDR1 LNHDA, CDR2 SQIVND (reference sequence). The DNA for the CDR3 is TGTGCCAGTAGTATTTTCTCCCAGCGGGGGGAGACCCAGTACTTC. Protein: CASSIFSQRGETQYF.

This clone was counted once. The chain links TRBV7-2 to TRBJ2-5, with D uncertain. This CDR3 is built from 13 residues. Looked up from germline, CDR1 is SGHTA and CDR2 is FQGNSA. The V and J ends lost 1 base and 3 bases respectively, with 6 bases between them. The CDR3 sequence is CASSLGPEETQYF. The CDR3 DNA is TGTGCCAGCAGCTTAGGTCCCGAAGAGACCCAGTACTTC.

J is TRBJ1-3 and V is TRBV30, with D possibly TRBD1 on 6 matching bases. Trimming pared 4 bases from V and 7 bases from J, leaving 11 bases between. The length of the CDR3 is 12 residues. Germline values: CDR1 GTSNPN, CDR2 SVGIG (reference sequence). CDR3 residues: CAWKGVGNTIYF. The CDR3 DNA reads TGTGCCTGGAAGGGGGTCGGTAACACCATATATTTT.

The chain joins TRBV5-1 to TRBJ2-7; 9 nucleotides match TRBD1. The trim removed 5 bases at V and 2 bases at J, leaving 5 bases unmatched. The CDR3 runs to 14 residues. Germline-derived CDR1 and CDR2 are SGHRS and YFSETQ. The CDR3 sequence is CASRPTGGTYEQYF. The CDR3 DNA reads TGCGCCAGCAGACCGACAGGGGGAACCTACGAGCAGTACTTC. The entire variable domain, with the rest obtained from reference TRBV5-1 and TRBJ2-7, is as follows: KAGVTQTPRYLIKTRGQQVTLSCSPISGHRSVSWYQQTPGQGLQFLFEYFSETQRNKGNFPGRFSGRQFSNSRSEMNVSTLELGDSALYLCASRPTGGTYEQYFGPGTRLTVT.

The chain has TRBV10-3 and TRBJ2-1; 12 nucleotides agree with TRBD2. The length of the CDR3 is 16 residues. V was pared by 8 bases and J by 7 bases, with 12 bases of the junction left unmatched. Germline V CDR1 and CDR2: ENHRY, SYGVKD. The CDR3 DNA is TGTGCCATCGAAGCCCCCGGGACTAGCGGGCTGAATGAGCAGTTCTTC. Residues: CAIEAPGTSGLNEQFF.

This chain uses TRBV19 with TRBJ1-6, with D perhaps matching TRBD1 (6 bases). Trimming cost V 10 bases and J 5 bases, with 18 bases left between them. The CDR3 spans 15 residues. Germline CDR1 and CDR2: LNHDA and SQIVND (reference sequence). The CDR3 nucleotides are TGTGCCAACACAGGGAGGGCCTTTCATAATTCACCCCTCCACTTT. Translation: CANTGRAFHNSPLHF.

The chain carries TRBV5-1 and TRBJ2-5; possibly TRBD2 for D (5 bases). Trimming took 2 bases from V and 5 from J, leaving 10 bases between them. The V gene's germline CDR1 is SGHRS and CDR2 YFSETQ. The CDR3 length is 13 residues. CDR3 amino acids: CASSLEGSETQYF. As DNA, the CDR3 is TGCGCCAGCAGCTTAGAGGGTTCCGAGACCCAGTACTTC.

The J gene is TRBJ2-1, the V gene TRBV7-2, with 8 bases lining up with TRBD2. The ends lost 4 bases at V and 0 bases at J; junction bases unmatched: 2. The CDR3 extends over 15 amino acids. Germline CDR1 SGHTA, CDR2 FQGNSA. The CDR3 loop reads CASSYSGNSYNEQFF. The DNA of the CDR3 is TGTGCCAGCAGCTATAGCGGGAACTCCTACAATGAGCAGTTCTTC.

The chain combines TRBV7-2 with TRBJ2-3, with D perhaps TRBD1 (6 bases). Trimming took off 6 bases at V and 2 bases at J, with 15 bases between the two ends. The germline V gene encodes CDR1 SGHTA and CDR2 FQGNSA. The CDR3 covers 15 residues. The CDR3 loop reads CASSWTASTTDTQYF. CDR3 nucleotide sequence: TGTGCCAGCAGTTGGACAGCTTCCACCACAGATACGCAGTATTTT.

V and J are TRBV6-5 and TRBJ1-1; TRBD1 might be the D (5 bases). Trimming removed 6 bases from V and 0 bases from J, with 8 bases in between. Germline values: CDR1 MNHEY, CDR2 SVGAGI. This CDR3 spans 13 amino acids. CDR3 loop: CASRPGVNTEAFF. DNA of the CDR3: TGTGCCAGCAGGCCGGGGGTGAACACTGAAGCTTTCTTT.

For the CDR3, the DNA is TGTGCCAGCAGTGAATTGCGGGATGCCGGGGAGCTGTTTTTT. This translates into CASSELRDAGELFF. The V call is TRBV6-1, the J call TRBJ2-2; TRBD2 might be the D (6 bases). Germline values: CDR1 MNHNS, CDR2 SASEGT. The V gene lost 2 bases and the J gene lost 6 bases, with 10 bases spanning the gap. The CDR3 is made up of 14 amino acids.

J is TRBJ2-5 and V is TRBV27; D is ambiguous. This CDR3 spans 13 amino acids. V was trimmed by 3 bases and J by 5 bases, leaving 10 bases between them. Germline-derived CDR1 and CDR2 are MNHEY and SMNVEV (reference sequence). The CDR3, as DNA: TGTGCCAGCAGTTTGGGCTCGATTGAGACCCAGTACTTC. This gives the protein CASSLGSIETQYF.

The chain combines TRBV24-1 with TRBJ2-6; D is perhaps TRBD2 (7 bases). Trimming shortened V by 3 bases and J by 4 bases, and 15 bases separated the two germline ends. CDR1 KGHDR and CDR2 SFDVKD come from the germline V gene. The CDR3 is 17 residues long. DNA for the CDR3: TGTGCCACCAGTGATACCCGGGGGGCGAAGGGGGCCAACGTCCTGACTTTC. The encoded protein is CATSDTRGAKGANVLTF.

This chain links TRBV6-1 with TRBJ2-3, with D possibly being TRBD2 (6 bases). This CDR3 spans 16 amino acids. The germline gives CDR1 MNHNS, CDR2 SASEGT. The ends were cut back, 0 bases at V and 0 bases at J, with 10 bases in the middle. CDR3 in amino acids: CASSEAGGGSTDTQYF. CDR3 sequence (DNA): TGTGCCAGCAGTGAAGCCGGTGGGGGGAGCACAGATACGCAGTATTTT.

This chain joins TRBV6-2 or TRBV6-3 and TRBJ2-3; TRBD2 aligns across 13 bases. This CDR3 has 19 residues. V shed 4 bases, J shed 0 bases, and the junction held 10 bases outside the gene matches. Germline V CDR1 and CDR2: MNHEY, SVGEGT. CDR3 region: CASSFLILAGGRSTDTQYF. The CDR3 region has the DNA TGTGCCAGCAGTTTTCTTATACTAGCGGGAGGGCGGAGCACAGATACGCAGTATTTT.

This chain links TRBV9 with TRBJ1-1, with D maybe TRBD1 (6 bases). The CDR3 consists of 19 residues. Trimming stripped 0 bases from V and 0 bases from J, with 21 bases between. The germline V gene has CDR1 SGDLS and CDR2 YYNGEE. The CDR3 sequence is CASSVGPTGGATMNTEAFF. The CDR3 DNA follows: TGTGCCAGCAGCGTAGGGCCGACGGGGGGCGCGACCATGAACACTGAAGCTTTCTTT. Drawing the rest from reference TRBV9 and TRBJ1-1, the complete variable domain is DSGVTQTPKHLITATGQRVTLRCSPRSGDLSVYWYQQSLDQGLQFLIQYYNGEERAKGNILERFSAQQFPDLHSELNLSSLELGDSALYFCASSVGPTGGATMNTEAFFGQGTRLTVV.

The chain uses TRBV7-9 and TRBJ2-3; 7 bases map to TRBD1. The CDR3 extends over 15 amino acids. The V gene's germline CDR1 is SEHNR and CDR2 FQNEAQ (reference sequence). J gave up 6 bases and V 6 bases, and 12 bases lay outside the gene matches. The CDR3 loop is CASRTDRAVGDTQYF. Written as DNA, the CDR3 is TGTGCCAGCAGAACCGACAGGGCCGTCGGGGATACGCAGTATTTT.

The J gene is TRBJ1-2, the V gene TRBV19; 8 bases line up with TRBD1. This CDR3 region has 16 residues. V lost 4 bases to trimming and J lost 5 bases; unmatched junction nucleotides: 12. Germline loops: CDR1 LNHDA, CDR2 SQIVND (reference sequence). The CDR3 here is CASSTTGQGLSYGYTF. Here the CDR3 DNA reads TGTGCCAGTAGTACCACCGGACAGGGTTTATCATATGGCTACACCTTC.

V is TRBV6-2 or TRBV6-3 and J is TRBJ1-5; TRBD1 is a possible D gene (5 bases). This CDR3 contains 14 residues. The germline V gene encodes CDR1 MNHEY and CDR2 SVGEGT. V lost 5 bases and J lost 0, with 8 bases in between. CDR3 loop: CASSRGLSNQPQHF. In DNA, the CDR3 is TGTGCCAGCAGTAGGGGTCTTAGCAATCAGCCCCAGCATTTT.

The V and J genes are TRBV2 and TRBJ2-2, with 8 nucleotides matching TRBD1. This CDR3 has 13 residues. Germline CDR1 SNHLY, CDR2 FYNNEI. V dropped 6 bases and J dropped 6; count of bases not matched to a gene: 3. The CDR3 is CASSRDRSGELFF. The CDR3 DNA follows: TGTGCCAGCAGCAGGGACAGGTCCGGGGAGCTGTTTTTT.